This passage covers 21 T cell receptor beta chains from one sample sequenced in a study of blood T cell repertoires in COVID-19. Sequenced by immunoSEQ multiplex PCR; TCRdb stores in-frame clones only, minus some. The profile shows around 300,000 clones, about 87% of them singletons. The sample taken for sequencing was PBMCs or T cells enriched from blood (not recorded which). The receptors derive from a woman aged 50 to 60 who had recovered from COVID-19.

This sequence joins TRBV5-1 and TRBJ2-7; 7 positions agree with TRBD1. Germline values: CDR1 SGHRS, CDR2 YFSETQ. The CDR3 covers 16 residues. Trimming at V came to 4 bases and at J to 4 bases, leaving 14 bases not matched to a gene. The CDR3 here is CASSPGTARSNYEQYF. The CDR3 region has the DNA TGCGCCAGCAGCCCCGGGACAGCGCGATCGAATTACGAGCAGTACTTC.

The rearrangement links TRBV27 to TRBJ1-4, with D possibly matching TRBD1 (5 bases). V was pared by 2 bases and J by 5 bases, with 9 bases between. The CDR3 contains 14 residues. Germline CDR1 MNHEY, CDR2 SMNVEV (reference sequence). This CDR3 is CASSLRPGNEKLFF. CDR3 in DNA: TGTGCCAGCAGTTTACGGCCAGGGAATGAAAAACTGTTTTTT.

CDR3 sequence reads: CASSYTQGNYNEQFF. CDR3 bases: TGTGCCAGCAGCTACACACAGGGGAACTACAATGAGCAGTTCTTC. This chain uses TRBV3-1 (or the pseudogene TRBV3-2) with TRBJ2-1, with 7 bases fitting TRBD1. J lost 3 bases, V lost 5 bases, and 7 bases had no gene match. CDR1 is LGHDT and CDR2 is YNNKEL in the germline V gene (reference sequence). The CDR3 covers 15 residues.

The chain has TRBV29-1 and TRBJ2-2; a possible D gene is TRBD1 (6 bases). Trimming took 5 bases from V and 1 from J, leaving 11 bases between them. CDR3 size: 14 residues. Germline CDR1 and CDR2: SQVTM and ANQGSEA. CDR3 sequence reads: CSVQTGGNTGELFF. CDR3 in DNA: TGCAGCGTTCAGACAGGAGGGAACACCGGGGAGCTGTTTTTT.

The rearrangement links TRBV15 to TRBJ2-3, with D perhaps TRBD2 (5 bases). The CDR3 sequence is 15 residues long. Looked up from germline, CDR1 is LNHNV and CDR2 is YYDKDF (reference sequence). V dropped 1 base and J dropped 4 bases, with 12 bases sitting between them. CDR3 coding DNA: TGTGCCACCAGCAGAGTCGGGGTAAGGGCAGATACGCAGTATTTT. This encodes CATSRVGVRADTQYF. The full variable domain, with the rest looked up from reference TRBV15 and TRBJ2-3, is DAMVIQNPRYQVTQFGKPVTLSCSQTLNHNVMYWYQQKSSQAPKLLFHYYDKDFNNEADTPDNFQSRRPNTSFCFLDIRSPGLGDTAMYLCATSRVGVRADTQYFGPGTRLTVL.

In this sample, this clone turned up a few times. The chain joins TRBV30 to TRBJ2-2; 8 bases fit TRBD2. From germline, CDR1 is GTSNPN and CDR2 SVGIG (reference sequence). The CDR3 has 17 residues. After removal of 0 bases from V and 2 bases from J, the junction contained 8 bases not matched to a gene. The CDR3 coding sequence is TGTGCCTGGAGTGTGGCGGTAGCGGGGATAAACACCGGGGAGCTGTTTTTT. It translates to CAWSVAVAGINTGELFF.

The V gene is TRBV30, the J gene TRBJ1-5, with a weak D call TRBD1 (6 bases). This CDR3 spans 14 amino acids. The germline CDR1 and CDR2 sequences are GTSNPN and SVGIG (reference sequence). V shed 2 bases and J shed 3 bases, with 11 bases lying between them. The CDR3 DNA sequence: TGTGCCTGGAGTACCTGGACAGTCAATCAGCCCCAGCATTTT. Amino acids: CAWSTWTVNQPQHF.

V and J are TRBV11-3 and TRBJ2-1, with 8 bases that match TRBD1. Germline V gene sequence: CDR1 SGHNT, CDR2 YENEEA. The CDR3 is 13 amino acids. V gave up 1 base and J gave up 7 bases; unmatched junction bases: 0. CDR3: CASSLGQGNEQFF. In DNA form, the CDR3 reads TGTGCCAGCAGCTTAGGACAGGGGAATGAGCAGTTCTTC.

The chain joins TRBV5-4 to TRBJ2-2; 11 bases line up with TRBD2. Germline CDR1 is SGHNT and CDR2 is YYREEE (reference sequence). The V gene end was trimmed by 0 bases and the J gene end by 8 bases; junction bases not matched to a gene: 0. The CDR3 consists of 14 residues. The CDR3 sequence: CASSLGLAGGELFF. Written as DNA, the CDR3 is TGTGCCAGCAGCTTGGGACTAGCGGGAGGGGAGCTGTTTTTT.

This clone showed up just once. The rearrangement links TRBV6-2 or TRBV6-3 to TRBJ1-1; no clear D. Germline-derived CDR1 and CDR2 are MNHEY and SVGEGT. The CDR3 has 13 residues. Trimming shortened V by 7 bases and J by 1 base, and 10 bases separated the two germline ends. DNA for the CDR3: TGTGCCAGCACCCCCCGGGGGAACACTGAAGCTTTCTTT. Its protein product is CASTPRGNTEAFF.

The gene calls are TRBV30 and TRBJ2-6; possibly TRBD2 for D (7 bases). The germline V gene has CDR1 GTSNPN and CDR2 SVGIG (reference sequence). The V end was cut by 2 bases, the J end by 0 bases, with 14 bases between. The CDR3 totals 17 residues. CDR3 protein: CAWSYRGAHSGANVLTF. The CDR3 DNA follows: TGTGCCTGGAGTTACCGGGGGGCCCACTCTGGGGCCAACGTCCTGACTTTC.

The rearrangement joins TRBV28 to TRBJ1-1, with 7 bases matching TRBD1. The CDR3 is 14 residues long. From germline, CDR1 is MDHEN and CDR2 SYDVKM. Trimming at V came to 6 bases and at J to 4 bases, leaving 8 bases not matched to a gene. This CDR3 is CASSPVEGATEAFF. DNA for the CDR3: TGTGCCAGCAGCCCCGTAGAGGGGGCCACTGAAGCTTTCTTT.

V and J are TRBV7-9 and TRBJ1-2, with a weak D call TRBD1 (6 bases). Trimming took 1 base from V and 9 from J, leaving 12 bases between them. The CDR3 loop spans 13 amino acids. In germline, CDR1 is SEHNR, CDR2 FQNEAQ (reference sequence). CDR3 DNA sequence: TGTGCCAGCAGCTTAGATCCGCAGGGGAGCTACACCTTC. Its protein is CASSLDPQGSYTF. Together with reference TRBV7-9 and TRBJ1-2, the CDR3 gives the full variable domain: DTGVSQNPRHKITKRGQNVTFRCDPISEHNRLYWYRQTLGQGPEFLTYFQNEAQLEKSRLLSDRFSAERPKGSFSTLEIQRTEQGDSAMYLCASSLDPQGSYTFGSGTRLTVV.

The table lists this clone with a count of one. CDR3 protein: CASSYRGGNTEAFF. The CDR3 DNA reads TGTGCCAGCAGTTACAGGGGCGGGAACACTGAAGCTTTCTTT. The rearrangement joins TRBV27 to TRBJ1-1; 7 bases map to TRBD1. Trimming at V came to 4 bases and at J to 1 base, leaving 3 bases not matched to a gene. This CDR3 has 14 amino acids. Germline loops: CDR1 MNHEY, CDR2 SMNVEV (reference sequence).

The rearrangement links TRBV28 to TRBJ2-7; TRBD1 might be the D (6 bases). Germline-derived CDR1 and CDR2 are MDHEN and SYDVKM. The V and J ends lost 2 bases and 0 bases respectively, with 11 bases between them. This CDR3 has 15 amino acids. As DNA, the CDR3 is TGTGCCAGCAGTTTAGCCAGGGGTAACTCCTACGAGCAGTACTTC. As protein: CASSLARGNSYEQYF.

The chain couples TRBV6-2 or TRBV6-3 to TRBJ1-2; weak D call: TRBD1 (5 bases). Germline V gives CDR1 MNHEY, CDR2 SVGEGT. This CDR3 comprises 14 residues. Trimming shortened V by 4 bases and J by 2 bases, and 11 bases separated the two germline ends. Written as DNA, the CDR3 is TGTGCCAGCAGTTTCTCGGCAGGGAACTATGGCTACACCTTC. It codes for CASSFSAGNYGYTF.

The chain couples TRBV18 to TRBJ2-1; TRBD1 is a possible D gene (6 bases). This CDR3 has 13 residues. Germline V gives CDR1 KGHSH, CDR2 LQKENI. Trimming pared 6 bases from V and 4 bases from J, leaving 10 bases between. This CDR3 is CASSQQGYNEQFF. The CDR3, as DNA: TGTGCCAGCTCGCAACAGGGATACAATGAGCAGTTCTTC. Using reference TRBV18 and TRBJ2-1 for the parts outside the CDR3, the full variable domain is NAGVMQNPRHLVRRRGQEARLRCSPMKGHSHVYWYRQLPEEGLKFMVYLQKENIIDESGMPKERFSAEFPKEGPSILRIQQVVRGDSAAYFCASSQQGYNEQFFGPGTRLTVL.

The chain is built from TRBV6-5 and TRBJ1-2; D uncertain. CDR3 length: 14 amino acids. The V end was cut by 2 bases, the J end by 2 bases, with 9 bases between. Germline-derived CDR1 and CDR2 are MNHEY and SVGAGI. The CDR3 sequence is CASSYEELNYGYTF. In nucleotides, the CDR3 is TGTGCCAGCAGTTACGAGGAGCTAAACTATGGCTACACCTTC.

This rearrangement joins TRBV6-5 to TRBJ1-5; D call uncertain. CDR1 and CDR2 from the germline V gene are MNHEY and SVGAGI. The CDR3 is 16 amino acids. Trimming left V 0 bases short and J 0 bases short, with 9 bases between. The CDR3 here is CASSYSSAASNQPQHF. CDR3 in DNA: TGTGCCAGCAGTTACTCGTCGGCGGCTAGCAATCAGCCCCAGCATTTT.

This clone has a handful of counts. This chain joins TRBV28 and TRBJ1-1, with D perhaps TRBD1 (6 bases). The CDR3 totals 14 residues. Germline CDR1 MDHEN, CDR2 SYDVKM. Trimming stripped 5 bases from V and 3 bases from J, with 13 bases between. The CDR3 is CASSGRGLYTEAFF. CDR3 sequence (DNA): TGTGCCAGCAGTGGAAGGGGGTTGTACACTGAAGCTTTCTTT.

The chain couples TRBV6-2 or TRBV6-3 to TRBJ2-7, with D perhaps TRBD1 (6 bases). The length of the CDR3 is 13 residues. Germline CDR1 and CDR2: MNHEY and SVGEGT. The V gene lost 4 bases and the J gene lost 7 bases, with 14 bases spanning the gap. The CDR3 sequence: CASSSTGSGEQYF. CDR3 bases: TGTGCCAGCAGTTCGACAGGCTCGGGAGAGCAGTACTTC.